Given below is one T cell receptor beta chain in context. The data originate from a study of blood T cell repertoires in COVID-19. Whole-study context: Samples taken during acute and convalescent COVID-19 were collected in the United States, Italy and Spain.

Original handling: Estimates of nucleated cell counts were drawn from the amplification of reference gene primers. The table came from immunoSEQ multiplex PCR; TCRdb's copy has only in-frame clones and leaves some out. V, J and clone size derive from that table, while D and trimming were established from the DNA sequence. Of more than 150,000 clones in the sample, over 80% are singletons; the top ten hold under 15%. The germline V gene has CDR1 SGHTA and CDR2 FQGNSA. The CDR3 covers 14 residues. The V and J ends lost 5 bases and 5 bases, in that order; junction bases with no gene match: 4. Sequenced: peripheral blood. The chain combines TRBV7-2 with TRBJ2-7; TRBD1 agrees at 12 bases. This clonotype was sampled from a man in his sixties or seventies who had recovered from COVID-19. The CDR3 coding sequence is TGTGCCAGCAGCCCCGGGACAGGGGGCAACGAGCAGTACTTC. Its protein is CASSPGTGGNEQYF.